This passage covers 7 T cell receptor beta chains from one sample sequenced in a study of neurological immune-mediated disorders. TCRdb re-derived calls from the 5' RACE reads in MiXCR, one entry per CDR3 protein. Among approximately 100,000 distinct CDR3 sequences listed, roughly 3.5% were seen once. The sequencing input was PBMCs. These receptors all stem from a woman aged 18-29 years with multiple sclerosis.

This clonotype has ten or more counts. The chain recombines TRBV7-9 with TRBJ1-3; no definite D call. Germline V CDR1 and CDR2: SEHNR, FQNEAQ (reference sequence). This CDR3 has 15 amino acids. Between the trimmed V and J ends, which lost 2 bases and 3 bases, there was a span of 11 bases. CDR3 nucleotide sequence: TGTGCCAGCAGCTTAACCGGGGAAGTTGGAAACACCATATATTTT. Amino acid sequence: CASSLTGEVGNTIYF. Full variable domain (rest looked up from reference TRBV7-9 and TRBJ1-3): DTGVSQNPRHKITKRGQNVTFRCDPISEHNRLYWYRQTLGQGPEFLTYFQNEAQLEKSRLLSDRFSAERPKGSFSTLEIQRTEQGDSAMYLCASSLTGEVGNTIYFGEGSWLTVV.

This clonotype has at least ten counts. CDR3 nucleotide sequence: TGCAGTGCCGCGCCGGGGGACGGCAATCAGCCCCAGCATTTT. This sequence encodes CSAAPGDGNQPQHF. The chain uses TRBV20-1 and TRBJ1-5; the D gene is possibly TRBD1 (5 bases). CDR3 length equals 14 residues. Germline V gives CDR1 DFQATT, CDR2 SNEGSKA (reference sequence). Between the trimmed V and J ends, which lost 6 bases and 2 bases, there was a span of 14 bases.

This clonotype was counted at least ten times. The gene calls are TRBV6-5 and TRBJ2-6, with 12 positions matching TRBD1. The trim removed 4 bases at V and 2 bases at J, leaving 6 bases unmatched. Germline V gene sequence: CDR1 MNHEY, CDR2 SVGAGI. The CDR3 covers 18 residues. Here the CDR3 DNA reads TGTGCCAGCAGTTTTTTCGGGACAGGGGGCGCTGGGGCCAACGTCCTGACTTTC. Encoded protein: CASSFFGTGGAGANVLTF.

Ten or more counts support this clonotype. The chain links TRBV20-1 to TRBJ2-4; TRBD1 aligns across 7 bases. V trimming: 5 bases; J trimming: 3 bases; junction bases outside the gene matches: 7. The CDR3 consists of 14 residues. Per germline, CDR1 DFQATT and CDR2 SNEGSKA (reference sequence). Here the CDR3 reads CSAPTGTDKNIQYF. The CDR3 nucleotides read TGCAGTGCTCCGACCGGGACAGACAAAAACATTCAGTACTTC.

Concerning this clonotype: An end of the junction does not agree with germline; a read error may underlie this. V is TRBV7-6 and J is TRBJ1-3; the D is unclear. CDR1 and CDR2 (germline): SGHVS, FNYEAQ. The CDR3 sequence is 12 residues long. This CDR3 is CASSLDGKTIYF. CDR3 DNA sequence: TGTGCCAGCAGCTTGGATGGAAAAACCATATATTTT.

This clonotype appeared many times. The J gene is TRBJ2-7, the V gene TRBV7-9, with D tentatively TRBD2 (5 bases). Germline V gene data show CDR1 as SEHNR and CDR2 as FQNEAQ (reference sequence). Deletions cut 4 bases from V and 5 bases from J, with 21 bases between. This CDR3 contains 16 residues. The DNA for the CDR3 is TGTGCCAGCAGCTCGACGGGCCGGGGTGTGCCCCACGAGCAGTACTTC. It yields the protein CASSSTGRGVPHEQYF.

This clonotype was counted at least ten times. The rearrangement uses TRBV21-1 and TRBJ2-1; TRBD1, the D gene given by the table, was not confirmed from the DNA. TRBV21-1 is a recognized pseudogene. The CDR3 is 15 amino acids. Here the CDR3 DNA reads TGTGCCAGCAGCACAGGACAGGGGGCGAAGGATGAGCAGTTCTTC. It yields the protein CASSTGQGAKDEQFF.